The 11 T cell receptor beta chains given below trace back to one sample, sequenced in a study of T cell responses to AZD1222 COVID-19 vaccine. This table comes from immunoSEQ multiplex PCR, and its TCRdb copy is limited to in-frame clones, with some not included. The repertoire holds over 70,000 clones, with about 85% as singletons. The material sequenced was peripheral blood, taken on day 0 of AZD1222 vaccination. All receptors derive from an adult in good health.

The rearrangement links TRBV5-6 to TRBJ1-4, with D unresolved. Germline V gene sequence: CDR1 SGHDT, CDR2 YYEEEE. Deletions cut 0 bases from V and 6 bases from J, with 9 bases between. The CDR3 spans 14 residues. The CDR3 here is CASSLDPGDEKLFF. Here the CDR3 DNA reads TGTGCCAGCAGCTTGGACCCCGGGGATGAAAAACTGTTTTTT.

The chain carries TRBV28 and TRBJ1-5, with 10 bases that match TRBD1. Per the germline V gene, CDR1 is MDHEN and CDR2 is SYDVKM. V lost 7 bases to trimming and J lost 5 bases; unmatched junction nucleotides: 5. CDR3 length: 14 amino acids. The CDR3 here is CASTPGQGYQPQHF. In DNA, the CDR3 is TGTGCCAGCACACCGGGACAGGGGTATCAGCCCCAGCATTTT.

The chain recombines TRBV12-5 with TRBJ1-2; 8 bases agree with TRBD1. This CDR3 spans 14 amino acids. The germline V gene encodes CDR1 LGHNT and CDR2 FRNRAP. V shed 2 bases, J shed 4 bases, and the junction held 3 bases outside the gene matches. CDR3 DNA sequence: TGTGCTAGTGGTTTGCCGGGACAGGTCTATGGCTACACCTTC. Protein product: CASGLPGQVYGYTF.

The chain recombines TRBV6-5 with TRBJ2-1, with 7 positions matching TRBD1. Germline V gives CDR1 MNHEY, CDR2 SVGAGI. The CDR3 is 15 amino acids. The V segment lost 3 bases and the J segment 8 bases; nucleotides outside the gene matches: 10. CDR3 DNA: TGTGCCAGCAGTTATTCAAGACAGGGCGGCGATGAGCAGTTCTTC. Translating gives CASSYSRQGGDEQFF.

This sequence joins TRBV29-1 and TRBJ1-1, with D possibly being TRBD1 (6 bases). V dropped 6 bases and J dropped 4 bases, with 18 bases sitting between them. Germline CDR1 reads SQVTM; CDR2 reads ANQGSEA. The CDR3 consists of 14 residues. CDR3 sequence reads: CSVGWGRGGTEAFF. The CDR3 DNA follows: TGCAGCGTGGGGTGGGGAAGAGGGGGCACTGAAGCTTTCTTT.

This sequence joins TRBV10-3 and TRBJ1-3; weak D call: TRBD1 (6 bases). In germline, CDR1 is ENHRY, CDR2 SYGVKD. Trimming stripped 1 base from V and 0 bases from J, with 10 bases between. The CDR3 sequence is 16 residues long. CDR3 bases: TGTGCCATCAGTGAGTGGGACAAAACCTCTGGAAACACCATATATTTT. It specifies CAISEWDKTSGNTIYF.

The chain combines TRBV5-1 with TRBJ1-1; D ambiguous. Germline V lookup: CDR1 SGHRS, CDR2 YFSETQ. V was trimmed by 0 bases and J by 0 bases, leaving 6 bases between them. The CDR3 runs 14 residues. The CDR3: CASSLGNMNTEAFF. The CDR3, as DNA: TGCGCCAGCAGCTTGGGAAATATGAACACTGAAGCTTTCTTT. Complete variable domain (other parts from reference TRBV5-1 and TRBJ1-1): KAGVTQTPRYLIKTRGQQVTLSCSPISGHRSVSWYQQTPGQGLQFLFEYFSETQRNKGNFPGRFSGRQFSNSRSEMNVSTLELGDSALYLCASSLGNMNTEAFFGQGTRLTVV.

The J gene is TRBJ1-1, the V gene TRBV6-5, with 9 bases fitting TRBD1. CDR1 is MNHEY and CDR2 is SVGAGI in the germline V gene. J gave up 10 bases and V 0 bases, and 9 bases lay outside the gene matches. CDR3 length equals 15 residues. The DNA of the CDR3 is TGTGCCAGCAGTTACTCCCGGACAGGGGCAGGTCGAGCTTTCTTT. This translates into CASSYSRTGAGRAFF.

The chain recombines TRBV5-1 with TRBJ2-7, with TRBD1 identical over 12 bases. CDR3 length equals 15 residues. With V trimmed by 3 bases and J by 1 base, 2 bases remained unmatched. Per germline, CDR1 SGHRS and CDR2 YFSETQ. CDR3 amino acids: CASSWDRGLSYEQYF. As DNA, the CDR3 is TGCGCCAGCAGCTGGGACAGGGGGCTTTCCTACGAGCAGTACTTC. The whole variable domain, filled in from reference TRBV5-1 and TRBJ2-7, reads KAGVTQTPRYLIKTRGQQVTLSCSPISGHRSVSWYQQTPGQGLQFLFEYFSETQRNKGNFPGRFSGRQFSNSRSEMNVSTLELGDSALYLCASSWDRGLSYEQYFGPGTRLTVT.

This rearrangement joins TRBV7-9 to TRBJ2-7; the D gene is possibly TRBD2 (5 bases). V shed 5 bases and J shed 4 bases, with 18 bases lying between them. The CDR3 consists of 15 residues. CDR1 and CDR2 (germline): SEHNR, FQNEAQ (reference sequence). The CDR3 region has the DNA TGTGCCAGCAGCGGAGCGGCGGGCTCGAGTTACGAGCAGTACTTC. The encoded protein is CASSGAAGSSYEQYF. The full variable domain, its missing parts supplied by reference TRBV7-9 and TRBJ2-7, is DTGVSQNPRHKITKRGQNVTFRCDPISEHNRLYWYRQTLGQGPEFLTYFQNEAQLEKSRLLSDRFSAERPKGSFSTLEIQRTEQGDSAMYLCASSGAAGSSYEQYFGPGTRLTVT.

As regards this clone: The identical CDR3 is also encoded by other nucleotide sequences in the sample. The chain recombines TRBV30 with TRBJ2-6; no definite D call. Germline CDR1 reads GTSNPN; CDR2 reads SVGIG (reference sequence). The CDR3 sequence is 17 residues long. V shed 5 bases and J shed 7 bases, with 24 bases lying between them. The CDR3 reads CAWLMTGLPSGANVLTF. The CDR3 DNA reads TGTGCCTGGTTGATGACCGGCCTTCCTTCCGGAGCCAACGTCCTGACTTTC.